This entry is about one T cell receptor beta chain. The sample originates from a study of blood T cell repertoires in COVID-19. Across the study: Collection of acute and convalescent COVID-19 samples took place in the United States, Italy and Spain. The cDNA or gDNA used as material had been derived from T cells, B-cell-depleted T cells, or PBMCs.

CDR3 length: 13 amino acids. V lost 2 bases and J lost 8, with 12 bases in between. This table comes from immunoSEQ multiplex PCR, and its TCRdb copy is limited to in-frame clones, with some not included. The sample lists 100,000 or so clones, just over 85% occurring once. Cohort 3 donors were reported recovered after two negative PCRs, clearance, or symptom resolution. Sequences were obtained from PBMCs or T cells enriched from blood (not recorded which). The chain joins TRBV23-1 to TRBJ1-1; tentatively, D is TRBD1 (5 bases). Being an ORF, TRBV23-1 has a function that is uncertain. This clonotype originated in a woman aged 50 to 65 who had recovered from COVID-19. As DNA, the CDR3 is TGCGCCAGCAGTCAAGCTCGGGGGGGGGAAGCTTTCTTT. This encodes CASSQARGGEAFF.